Presented here are 21 T cell receptor beta chains from one specimen sequenced in a study of beta chain features in type 1 diabetes. Study-wide points: In every one of the four CD4+ subsets, TCRB CDR3s were moderately but significantly shorter in Type 1 diabetes patients.

Reverse transcribing all isolated RNA meant expressed TCRB transcripts were sequenced. Assay: immunoSEQ multiplex PCR; the TCRdb copy retains only in-frame clones and omits some. In the table there are 300,000 to 400,000 clones, roughly 14% of which are singletons. Their antigens remain unidentified. Sequenced: naive CD4+ T cells from blood. These receptors all stem from a woman younger than 30 with type 1 diabetes.

This clone appeared a few times. V and J are TRBV29-1 and TRBJ2-5, with a weak D call TRBD1 (6 bases). V lost 3 bases and J 4 bases, leaving 12 bases between the germline ends. Germline CDR1 SQVTM, CDR2 ANQGSEA. The length of the CDR3 is 13 residues. As DNA, the CDR3 is TGCAGCGTTGATTTGACAGGTGTAGAGACCCAGTACTTC. Translating it yields CSVDLTGVETQYF.

V usage is TRBV18 and J usage is TRBJ1-2, with D perhaps TRBD1 (5 bases). Looked up from germline, CDR1 is KGHSH and CDR2 is LQKENI. The V and J ends lost 3 bases and 2 bases respectively, with 7 bases between them. The CDR3 sequence is 13 residues long. This CDR3 is CASSPTGNYGYTF. As DNA, the CDR3 is TGTGCCAGCTCACCTACAGGAAACTATGGCTACACCTTC.

In this sample, this clone turned up a few times. CDR3: CSAKGQGGTDTQYF. CDR3 DNA: TGCAGCGCCAAGGGACAGGGGGGTACAGATACGCAGTATTTT. This chain joins TRBV29-1 and TRBJ2-3; 11 positions agree with TRBD1. V gave up 7 bases and J gave up 3 bases; unmatched junction bases: 6. CDR1 is SQVTM, CDR2 ANQGSEA, per germline. This CDR3 has 14 residues.

The chain joins TRBV29-1 to TRBJ2-1; perhaps TRBD1 as D (6 bases). Trimming took 7 bases from V and 8 from J, leaving 18 bases between them. This CDR3 spans 13 amino acids. CDR1 is SQVTM, CDR2 ANQGSEA, per germline. The CDR3 protein is CSASKTGSYEQFF. CDR3 bases: TGCAGCGCGTCTAAAACAGGGTCCTATGAGCAGTTCTTC.

J is TRBJ2-5 and V is TRBV6-5, with 8 bases that match TRBD1. The germline V gene has CDR1 MNHEY and CDR2 SVGAGI. There are 13 residues in the CDR3. V dropped 7 bases and J dropped 5; count of bases not matched to a gene: 6. The CDR3 DNA reads as TGTGCCAGCACTGCAGGGGGCTTGGAGACCCAGTACTTC. Encoded protein: CASTAGGLETQYF.

There are a few counts of this clone. The chain couples TRBV30 to TRBJ2-1, with TRBD2 identical over 8 bases. The CDR3 totals 14 residues. Per germline, CDR1 GTSNPN and CDR2 SVGIG (reference sequence). The V gene end was trimmed by 4 bases and the J gene end by 2 bases; junction bases not matched to a gene: 4. This CDR3 is CAWKPGLAYNEQFF. CDR3 sequence (DNA): TGTGCCTGGAAGCCGGGACTAGCCTACAATGAGCAGTTCTTC.

This clone has just a few counts. This chain connects TRBV7-6 to TRBJ2-7, with D perhaps matching TRBD1 (6 bases). This CDR3 has 13 amino acids. The V end was cut by 5 bases, the J end by 5 bases, with 13 bases between. Germline-derived CDR1 and CDR2 are SGHVS and FNYEAQ. CDR3 sequence reads: CASSKQGFNEQYF. The CDR3 DNA reads as TGTGCCAGCAGCAAACAGGGCTTCAACGAGCAGTACTTC.

This clone was picked up a small number of times. The chain employs TRBV5-4 and TRBJ2-1, with D maybe TRBD2 (5 bases). Trimming took off 4 bases at V and 4 bases at J, with 21 bases between the two ends. Germline V lookup: CDR1 SGHNT, CDR2 YYREEE (reference sequence). The CDR3 has 17 amino acids. The CDR3 here is CASSLGPPGSGYNEQFF. CDR3 nucleotides: TGTGCCAGCAGCCTGGGCCCTCCGGGATCGGGATACAATGAGCAGTTCTTC.

This chain joins TRBV19 and TRBJ2-4; D might be TRBD1 (6 bases). Germline V CDR1 and CDR2: LNHDA, SQIVND (reference sequence). V was cut by 5 bases and J by 0 bases, with 11 bases left in between. The CDR3 covers 15 residues. CDR3 sequence: CASSRQDLAKNIQYF. The DNA of the CDR3 is TGTGCCAGTAGTCGACAGGATCTAGCCAAAAACATTCAGTACTTC.

This clone was counted a few times. V is TRBV21-1 and J is TRBJ2-7; the table's D call, TRBD1, has no DNA check behind it. TRBV21-1 is shown as a pseudogene. This CDR3 comprises 13 residues. This CDR3 reads CASSKGGANEQYV. For the CDR3, the DNA is TGTGCCAGCAGCAAAGGTGGGGCTAACGAGCAGTACGTC.

This clone has more than one count but fewer than ten. The V gene is TRBV2, the J gene TRBJ2-1; TRBD2 matches 12 bases. CDR3 length: 19 residues. Germline CDR1 is SNHLY and CDR2 is FYNNEI. J lost 6 bases, V lost 8 bases, and 20 bases had no gene match. This CDR3 is CASANPGRLAGVRGNEQFF. The CDR3 nucleotides read TGTGCCAGCGCTAATCCGGGGAGACTAGCGGGAGTTAGGGGCAATGAGCAGTTCTTC.

V gene TRBV5-6 combines with J gene TRBJ1-2; 10 positions agree with TRBD1. CDR1 is SGHDT, CDR2 YYEEEE, per germline. The V and J ends lost 2 bases and 3 bases, in that order; junction bases with no gene match: 4. The CDR3 covers 15 residues. The CDR3: CASSFWTGGDYGYTF. The DNA for the CDR3 is TGTGCCAGCAGCTTTTGGACAGGGGGTGACTATGGCTACACCTTC.

Concerning this clone: Within the sample, other DNA sequences also encode this same CDR3. CDR3 region: CSATSTDTQYF. The CDR3 coding sequence is TGCAGTGCTACTAGCACAGATACGCAGTATTTT. The rearrangement joins TRBV20-1 to TRBJ2-3, with D hard to call. CDR3 size: 11 residues. The germline gives CDR1 DFQATT, CDR2 SNEGSKA (reference sequence). V gave up 4 bases and J gave up 0 bases, with 2 bases separating them.

This clone was observed a few times. This sequence joins TRBV29-1 and TRBJ1-2, with 12 bases lining up with TRBD1. The CDR3 is made up of 14 amino acids. CDR1 SQVTM and CDR2 ANQGSEA come from the germline V gene. J lost 8 bases, V lost 1 base, and 5 bases had no gene match. CDR3: CSVEGDRGQGGYTF. CDR3 nucleotides: TGCAGCGTTGAAGGGGACAGGGGGCAGGGGGGCTACACCTTC.

This clone appeared a few times. The chain recombines TRBV15 with TRBJ2-2; perhaps TRBD2 as D (6 bases). V gave up 0 bases and J gave up 5 bases, with 13 bases separating them. This CDR3 contains 16 residues. The V gene's germline CDR1 is LNHNV and CDR2 YYDKDF (reference sequence). CDR3 loop: CATSRDPGVGTGELFF. CDR3 bases: TGTGCCACCAGCAGAGACCCGGGGGTGGGGACCGGGGAGCTGTTTTTT.

This clone was seen only a few times. V is TRBV30 and J is TRBJ1-5; the D is unclear. Per germline, CDR1 GTSNPN and CDR2 SVGIG (reference sequence). V was shortened by 2 bases and J by 6 bases, with 11 bases between the two germline ends. The CDR3 sequence is 13 residues long. Here the CDR3 reads CAWSPHGVQPQHF. CDR3 coding DNA: TGTGCCTGGAGTCCCCACGGGGTTCAGCCCCAGCATTTT. Combining the CDR3 with reference TRBV30 and TRBJ1-5 gives the whole variable domain SQTIHQWPATLVQPVGSPLSLECTVEGTSNPNLYWYRQAAGRGLQLLFYSVGIGQISSEVPQNLSASRPQDRQFILSSKKLLLSDSGFYLCAWSPHGVQPQHFGDGTRLSIL.

The rearrangement uses TRBV10-3 and TRBJ2-5, with a tentative D call TRBD1 (6 bases). The germline V and J ends were trimmed by 3 bases and 0 bases, with 14 bases remaining between them. The length of the CDR3 is 16 residues. Germline V gene sequence: CDR1 ENHRY, CDR2 SYGVKD. Here the CDR3 reads CAISDLRGTDQETQYF. The DNA of the CDR3 is TGTGCCATCAGTGACCTCAGGGGCACGGACCAAGAGACCCAGTACTTC.

The V gene is TRBV11-2, the J gene TRBJ2-3, with TRBD2 matching over 8 bases. CDR1 and CDR2 (germline): SGHAT, FQNNGV. J was trimmed by 2 bases and V by 0 bases; bases with no gene match: 7. The CDR3 sequence is 17 residues long. Written as DNA, the CDR3 is TGTGCCAGCAGCTTAGATTTGACTAGCGCTTACACAGATACGCAGTATTTT. Protein sequence: CASSLDLTSAYTDTQYF. Using reference TRBV11-2 and TRBJ2-3 for the parts outside the CDR3, the full variable domain is EAGVAQSPRYKIIEKRQSVAFWCNPISGHATLYWYQQILGQGPKLLIQFQNNGVVDDSQLPKDRFSAERLKGVDSTLKIQPAKLEDSAVYLCASSLDLTSAYTDTQYFGPGTRLTVL.

This clone has just a few counts. This chain uses TRBV4-3 with TRBJ1-2, with a tentative D call TRBD1 (5 bases). CDR1 and CDR2 (germline): LGHNA, YSLEER. V dropped 0 bases and J dropped 8 bases, with 10 bases sitting between them. The CDR3 is made up of 13 amino acids. CDR3 region: CASSQEGHGGYTF. The CDR3 nucleotides read TGCGCCAGCAGCCAAGAGGGGCATGGCGGCTACACCTTC.

The V gene is TRBV2, the J gene TRBJ2-5; TRBD2 matches at 7 bases. The CDR3 spans 12 residues. V was pared by 8 bases and J by 5 bases, with 5 bases of the junction left unmatched. Germline lookup yields CDR1 SNHLY and CDR2 FYNNEI. The CDR3 nucleotides read TGTGCCAGCGCGGGAGTCCGGGAGACCCAGTACTTC. This encodes CASAGVRETQYF.

This clone has only a few counts. CDR3 in DNA: TGTGCCAGCAGCTTATGGCTAGCGGGAGCTGAAGATACGCAGTATTTT. Encoded protein: CASSLWLAGAEDTQYF. This chain links TRBV11-2 with TRBJ2-3; 10 bases fit TRBD2. Trimming cost V 2 bases and J 5 bases; bases outside gene matches: 7. The CDR3 length is 16 residues. Germline CDR1 SGHAT, CDR2 FQNNGV.